This is a list of T cell receptor beta chains from one sample in a study of T cells in Graves' hyperthyroidism and ophthalmopathy. From the multiplex PCR reads, TCRdb called clonotypes with MiXCR, one entry per CDR3 protein. The table lists some 380,000 distinct CDR3 sequences, approximately 13% of them singletons. Sequencing was performed on blood. The source of these receptors is a man aged 25 to 40 with Graves' hyperthyroidism that later progressed to Graves' ophthalmopathy. Each CDR3 is given without its conserved first and last residue. A D gene is named only where the DNA matches it firmly. Size values are once, few and many counts, or a class for expanded clones, and some rows have none.

v_call	j_call	d_call	clone_size	cdr3_aa
TRBV5-5	TRBJ1-2	NA	many	ASSSLPPNRGYGYT
TRBV18	TRBJ1-1	NA	few	ASSPGRGEGTEAF
TRBV7-9	TRBJ2-3	TRBD2	NA	ASSHPGGGPDTQY
TRBV12-3/TRBV12-4	TRBJ2-7	NA	many	ASTTDVYEQY
TRBV6-1	TRBJ1-5	TRBD1	NA	ASSEIWVTGAGQPQH
TRBV3-1	TRBJ2-6	NA	NA	ASSQFDGANVLT
TRBV3-1	TRBJ2-1	NA	few	ASSQADYLNNEQF
TRBV12-3/TRBV12-4	TRBJ2-1	TRBD2	many	ASRSGDVYNEQF
TRBV20-1	TRBJ1-5	NA	NA	SAPDRTGQPQH
TRBV20-1	TRBJ1-3	TRBD1	NA	SGASGQGTGNTIY
TRBV28	TRBJ2-1	TRBD1	few	ASRTPGQGGLDEQF
TRBV5-5	TRBJ1-6	NA	few	ASSLGGGLPLH
TRBV28	TRBJ1-2	NA	many	ASSSSFGYT
TRBV6-1	TRBJ2-7	NA	few	ASRTNRVPYEQY
TRBV12-3/TRBV12-4	TRBJ2-1	NA	many	ASSLIQGQF
TRBV7-9	TRBJ2-7	TRBD2	many	ASSLAPLGGGYEQY
TRBV6-1	TRBJ1-3	NA	NA	ASSARDISGNTIY
TRBV4-1	TRBJ1-2	NA	many	ASSQSGQSGYT
TRBV5-6	TRBJ2-2	TRBD1	once	ASSPLDRVGGELF
TRBV4-1	TRBJ2-7	NA	NA	ASSQVARHPYEQY
TRBV7-8	TRBJ2-5	NA	many	ASSFRDFGETQY
TRBV6-2/TRBV6-3	TRBJ2-4	TRBD2	NA	ASRFGTSGAGKNIQY
TRBV11-2	TRBJ2-7	NA	many	ASSSLWVHHFYEQY
TRBV5-1	TRBJ2-7	NA	NA	VSSPDVSSYEQY
TRBV6-2/TRBV6-3	TRBJ2-7	NA	many	ASSRPRESYEQY
TRBV5-4	TRBJ1-2	NA	few	ASSFPLGGNHYGYT
TRBV29-1	TRBJ2-4	NA	many	SVEEGRGIQY
TRBV3-1	TRBJ1-5	NA	many	ASSQGSLFEAQH
TRBV6-1	TRBJ1-2	NA	few	ASSPEGHPNYGYT
TRBV25-1	TRBJ1-1	NA	NA	ASRVAGESTEAF
TRBV5-4	TRBJ1-1	NA	many	ASSLESGRMGTEAF